The present entry profiles one TCR beta chain with its context. Germline values: CDR1 SEHNR, CDR2 FQNEAQ (reference sequence). The junction had 8 bases not matched to a gene; V was cut back by 6 bases and J by 0 bases. The CDR3 totals 16 residues. Data came from immunoSEQ multiplex PCR; TCRdb stores just in-frame clones and leaves some out. The repertoire consists of 20,000 to 25,000 clones, with approximately 87% occurring once and the leading ten covering roughly an eighth. This sample is drawn from a study of T cells after posttransplantation cyclophosphamide. Treatment was busulfan-fludarabine conditioning, a marrow graft, and cyclophosphamide on days +3 and +4.

V gene TRBV7-9 combines with J gene TRBJ1-1; 9 bases line up with TRBD1. The sequences come from PBMCs, collected after allogeneic stem cell transplant with posttransplant cyclophosphamide. This clonotype was sampled from a female patient in her 30s who received an allogeneic stem cell transplant from an unrelated donor, was CMV-positive, and had no GVHD. Some T cells here may be from the graft donor. The CDR3: CASRRDTGGLNTEAFF. CDR3 coding DNA: TGTGCCAGCAGACGTGACACAGGGGGCTTGAACACTGAAGCTTTCTTT.